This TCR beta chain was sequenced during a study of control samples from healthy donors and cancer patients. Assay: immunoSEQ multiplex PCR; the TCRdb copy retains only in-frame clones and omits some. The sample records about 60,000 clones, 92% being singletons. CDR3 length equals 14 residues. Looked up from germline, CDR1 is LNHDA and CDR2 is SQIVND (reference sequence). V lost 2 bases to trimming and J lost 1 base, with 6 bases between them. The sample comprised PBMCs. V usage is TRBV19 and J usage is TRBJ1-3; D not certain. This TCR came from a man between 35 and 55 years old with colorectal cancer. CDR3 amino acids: CASSIPQSGNTIYF. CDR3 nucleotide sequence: TGTGCCAGTAGTATACCGCAATCTGGAAACACCATATATTTT.